This TCR beta chain is drawn from a study of T cells in Graves' hyperthyroidism and ophthalmopathy. On the study more broadly: Specimen type is peripheral blood, collected at initial diagnosis prior to any treatment.

From RNA transcripts, TCR beta CDR3 regions were amplified. The HTBI primer set drove a first-round RT-PCR of the TCR CDR3. A single record per CDR3 protein comes from TCRdb applying MiXCR to the multiplex PCR reads. The sample includes about 640,000 distinct CDR3 sequences, around 20% seen only once; the top ten take 34%. J lost 6 bases, V lost 5 bases, and 13 bases had no gene match. The CDR3 contains 16 residues. With duration under 3 months, ophthalmopathy was active: Clinical Activity Score at least 3, NOSPECS at least 4. Clinical symptoms, serum thyroxine, TRAb, thyroid ultrasound and orbital computed tomography established diagnosis. The sample holds many counts of this clonotype.

The V call is TRBV12-3 or TRBV12-4, the J call TRBJ2-1; TRBD2 matches 7 bases. Sequenced material: blood. The TCR sequence derives from a man aged 30-40 years with Graves' ophthalmopathy. The CDR3 coding sequence is TGTGCCAGCAGTGGCATCGTTGCGGGAGATCCCAATGAGCAGTTCTTC. This gives the protein CASSGIVAGDPNEQFF.